The rows below give T cell receptor beta chains drawn from one sample of a study of T cell repertoires in cytomegalovirus infection. TCRdb analysed the reads with MiXCR anew, one entry per CDR3 protein. The profile covers approximately 630,000 distinct CDR3 sequences, with 20% to 25% appearing a single time and roughly 8% taken by the ten largest. The material sequenced was CD8+ T cells from PBMCs. These receptors all come from a human donor in good health (CMV status not recorded). Some clones in this sample may be carry-over from other donors' samples. Both conserved end residues are part of each CDR3. Each record gives: J gene, clone size, D gene, V gene, CDR3 DNA, CDR3 protein. The D gene is left open where the match is weak. Not all rows give a size; the values are once, few, many and, for expanded clones, a class.

j_gene: TRBJ2-7; abundance: .; d_gene: .; v_gene: TRBV19; CDR3nt: TGTGCCAGTAGTATAGACCTCCTGGGAGAGCAGTACTTC; CDR3aa: CASSIDLLGEQYF
j_gene: TRBJ2-7; abundance: few; d_gene: .; v_gene: TRBV20-1; CDR3nt: TGCAGTGCTAGAGATCATTCCTCCCGCGTGACGGGCTACGAGCAGTACTTC; CDR3aa: CSARDHSSRVTGYEQYF
j_gene: TRBJ1-2; abundance: .; d_gene: .; v_gene: TRBV20-1; CDR3nt: TGCAGTGCTAGGACTTTGTCGGGGCGACCCCTACTATATGGCTACACCTTC; CDR3aa: CSARTLSGRPLLYGYTF
j_gene: TRBJ2-2; abundance: many; d_gene: .; v_gene: TRBV7-8; CDR3nt: TGTGCCAGCAGCGGCAGGGCGAACACCGGGGAGCTGTTTTTT; CDR3aa: CASSGRANTGELFF
j_gene: TRBJ1-2; abundance: few; d_gene: .; v_gene: TRBV29-1; CDR3nt: TGCAGCGTTCCGAACCGTGGGGGCTACACCTTC; CDR3aa: CSVPNRGGYTF
j_gene: TRBJ1-2; abundance: once; d_gene: .; v_gene: TRBV6-2/TRBV6-3; CDR3nt: TGTGCCAGCAGTCCTTTGAGTTGGAGGGTCTATGGCTACACCTTC; CDR3aa: CASSPLSWRVYGYTF
j_gene: TRBJ1-1; abundance: .; d_gene: .; v_gene: TRBV27; CDR3nt: TGTGCCAGCAGTTTTCAACAGGGCCTCCGGGAAGCTTTCTTT; CDR3aa: CASSFQQGLREAFF
j_gene: TRBJ2-1; abundance: few; d_gene: TRBD2; v_gene: TRBV2; CDR3nt: TGTGCCGGCACTAGCGGGGGGGGCGATGAGCAGTTCTTC; CDR3aa: CAGTSGGGDEQFF
j_gene: TRBJ1-5; abundance: few; d_gene: .; v_gene: TRBV12-3/TRBV12-4; CDR3nt: TGTGCCAGCAGTTTTGGGGATAGGGATCAGCCCCAGCATTTT; CDR3aa: CASSFGDRDQPQHF
j_gene: TRBJ1-2; abundance: many; d_gene: .; v_gene: TRBV7-6; CDR3nt: TGTGCCAGCAGCCCGACTAGTTCGGGGGGCAGTGGCTACACCTTC; CDR3aa: CASSPTSSGGSGYTF
j_gene: TRBJ1-1; abundance: many; d_gene: TRBD1; v_gene: TRBV7-2; CDR3nt: TGTGCCAGCAGCTTACCGGGACAGGGGACCCAACTTGAAGCTTTCTTT; CDR3aa: CASSLPGQGTQLEAFF
j_gene: TRBJ2-7; abundance: .; d_gene: TRBD1; v_gene: TRBV29-1; CDR3nt: TGCAGCGTTACGACAGGGAGCTCCTACGAGCAGTACTTC; CDR3aa: CSVTTGSSYEQYF
j_gene: TRBJ1-6; abundance: .; d_gene: .; v_gene: TRBV7-6; CDR3nt: TGTGCCAGCAGCTTAGACGGGGTTTACTCACCCCTCCACTTT; CDR3aa: CASSLDGVYSPLHF
j_gene: TRBJ2-2; abundance: many; d_gene: .; v_gene: TRBV7-8; CDR3nt: TGTGCCAGCAACCTGAGGGGGGGCGGAGCCGGGGAGCTGTTTTTT; CDR3aa: CASNLRGGGAGELFF
j_gene: TRBJ1-1; abundance: many; d_gene: TRBD1; v_gene: TRBV4-1; CDR3nt: TGCGCCAGCAGCCAAGAAGGGACAGGGGGCTTTGAAGCTTTCTTT; CDR3aa: CASSQEGTGGFEAFF
j_gene: TRBJ2-7; abundance: .; d_gene: .; v_gene: TRBV7-9; CDR3nt: TGTGCCAGCAGCCCCGCTTTTGGACAAGGGCCAATCTACGAGCAGTACTTC; CDR3aa: CASSPAFGQGPIYEQYF
j_gene: TRBJ1-4; abundance: few; d_gene: .; v_gene: TRBV25-1; CDR3nt: TGTGCCAGCAGTGAATATGATTTTTTGAGTGAAAAACTGTTTTTT; CDR3aa: CASSEYDFLSEKLFF
j_gene: TRBJ2-1; abundance: few; d_gene: TRBD1; v_gene: TRBV20-1; CDR3nt: TGCAGTGCTCACGAACCGGGACAGGGTTCCTACAATGAGCAGTTCTTC; CDR3aa: CSAHEPGQGSYNEQFF
j_gene: TRBJ2-5; abundance: many; d_gene: .; v_gene: TRBV12-3/TRBV12-4; CDR3nt: TGTGCCAGCAACCGACAGGCCCAAGAGACCCAGTACTTC; CDR3aa: CASNRQAQETQYF
j_gene: TRBJ2-4; abundance: .; d_gene: TRBD2; v_gene: TRBV5-1; CDR3nt: TGCGCCAGCAGCTTGGTCTCACTAGCGGACAACATTCAGTACTTC; CDR3aa: CASSLVSLADNIQYF
j_gene: TRBJ1-1; abundance: few; d_gene: TRBD1; v_gene: TRBV7-9; CDR3nt: TGTGCCAGCAGCAACCCGCAGGGGGGCGCTGAAGCTTTCTTT; CDR3aa: CASSNPQGGAEAFF
j_gene: TRBJ2-3; abundance: .; d_gene: .; v_gene: TRBV6-6; CDR3nt: TGTGCCAGCAGTGTGGGACACTTCACAGATACGCAGTATTTT; CDR3aa: CASSVGHFTDTQYF
j_gene: TRBJ2-1; abundance: .; d_gene: .; v_gene: TRBV15; CDR3nt: TGTGCCACCAGCCAAACTAGCCCGACCTACAATGAGCAGTTCTTC; CDR3aa: CATSQTSPTYNEQFF
j_gene: TRBJ2-7; abundance: few; d_gene: .; v_gene: TRBV29-1; CDR3nt: TGCAGCGTTGGGACTCAAGCTCAATCCTACGAGCAGTACTTC; CDR3aa: CSVGTQAQSYEQYF
j_gene: TRBJ1-6; abundance: few; d_gene: .; v_gene: TRBV7-8; CDR3nt: TGTGCCAGCAGCTTAGGAAACGGGTTTCGTTCACCCCTCCACTTT; CDR3aa: CASSLGNGFRSPLHF
j_gene: TRBJ2-1; abundance: .; d_gene: TRBD2; v_gene: TRBV6-6; CDR3nt: TGTGCCAGCAGTTACTCCCGCGGGGGAGCCGACAATGAGCAGTTCTTC; CDR3aa: CASSYSRGGADNEQFF
j_gene: TRBJ2-2; abundance: few; d_gene: TRBD1; v_gene: TRBV19; CDR3nt: TGTGCCAGTAGTATCCCAGACAGGGGGCGCAACACCGGGGAGCTGTTTTTT; CDR3aa: CASSIPDRGRNTGELFF
j_gene: TRBJ1-1; abundance: .; d_gene: .; v_gene: TRBV29-1; CDR3nt: TGCAGCGTTGACGGGGCTTTGAACACTGAAGCTTTCTTT; CDR3aa: CSVDGALNTEAFF
j_gene: TRBJ1-2; abundance: .; d_gene: TRBD1; v_gene: TRBV28; CDR3nt: TGTGCCAGCAGTCGTACAGGGGAATATGGCTACACCTTC; CDR3aa: CASSRTGEYGYTF
j_gene: TRBJ2-2; abundance: few; d_gene: .; v_gene: TRBV28; CDR3nt: TGTGCCAGCAGTTTGTACGGGGACACCGGGGAGCTGTTTTTT; CDR3aa: CASSLYGDTGELFF
j_gene: TRBJ1-5; abundance: .; d_gene: TRBD1; v_gene: TRBV12-3/TRBV12-4; CDR3nt: TGTGCCAGCAGTTTAAACAGGGGGAAAGATCAGCCCCAGCATTTT; CDR3aa: CASSLNRGKDQPQHF
j_gene: TRBJ1-6; abundance: few; d_gene: TRBD1; v_gene: TRBV20-1; CDR3nt: TGCAGTGCTAGACCTGAGGAGGACAGGGGGCTCCGATTCGGGGACAATTCACCCCTCCACTTT; CDR3aa: CSARPEEDRGLRFGDNSPLHF
j_gene: TRBJ2-1; abundance: .; d_gene: .; v_gene: TRBV7-9; CDR3nt: TGTGCCAGCGCTATACGTAGGGATGAGCAGTTCTTC; CDR3aa: CASAIRRDEQFF
j_gene: TRBJ2-1; abundance: few; d_gene: .; v_gene: TRBV7-2; CDR3nt: TGTGCCAGCAGCCCCGGGACGATCGTATACAATGAGCAGTTCTTC; CDR3aa: CASSPGTIVYNEQFF
j_gene: TRBJ2-2; abundance: many; d_gene: .; v_gene: TRBV12-3/TRBV12-4; CDR3nt: TGTGCCAGCAGTTTGTATCCCGGGGAGCTGTTTTTT; CDR3aa: CASSLYPGELFF
j_gene: TRBJ2-1; abundance: few; d_gene: TRBD2; v_gene: TRBV20-1; CDR3nt: TGCAGTGCTAGGAACTTCTGGGGGGGGGAGTACAATGAGCAGTTCTTC; CDR3aa: CSARNFWGGEYNEQFF
j_gene: TRBJ1-2; abundance: .; d_gene: TRBD1; v_gene: TRBV15; CDR3nt: TGTGCCACCAGCAGAAATCAATGGGACAGGGGGAAGAGTGGCTACACCTTC; CDR3aa: CATSRNQWDRGKSGYTF
j_gene: TRBJ1-1; abundance: .; d_gene: .; v_gene: TRBV12-3/TRBV12-4; CDR3nt: TGTGCCAGCAGAGGTGAGACCCCGAACACTGAAGCTTTCTTT; CDR3aa: CASRGETPNTEAFF
j_gene: TRBJ2-2; abundance: few; d_gene: TRBD2; v_gene: TRBV5-4; CDR3nt: TGTGCCAGCACCGGGACTAGCGGGAGCACCGGGGAGCTGTTTTTT; CDR3aa: CASTGTSGSTGELFF
j_gene: TRBJ1-1; abundance: few; d_gene: TRBD1; v_gene: TRBV7-2; CDR3nt: TGTGCCAGCAGCTTCCCGGGACAGGGAAGGGGAGCTTTCTTT; CDR3aa: CASSFPGQGRGAFF
j_gene: TRBJ2-1; abundance: few; d_gene: TRBD2; v_gene: TRBV7-9; CDR3nt: TGTGCCAGCAGCGACCCCGGGACTAGCGGGGGGGGGAGCTCCTACAATGAGCAGTTCTTC; CDR3aa: CASSDPGTSGGGSSYNEQFF
j_gene: TRBJ1-5; abundance: few; d_gene: .; v_gene: TRBV27; CDR3nt: TGTGCCAGCAGTTTAGTTACAGGGAATAGCAATCAGCCCCAGCATTTT; CDR3aa: CASSLVTGNSNQPQHF
j_gene: TRBJ2-7; abundance: .; d_gene: TRBD1; v_gene: TRBV5-1; CDR3nt: TGCGCCAGTTCGTCGGGACAGGTACCTTACGAGCAGTACTTC; CDR3aa: CASSSGQVPYEQYF
j_gene: TRBJ2-2; abundance: few; d_gene: .; v_gene: TRBV6-1; CDR3nt: TGTGCCAGCAGTTCCTGGGACGGAGACGGGGAGCTGTTTTTT; CDR3aa: CASSSWDGDGELFF
j_gene: TRBJ2-1; abundance: .; d_gene: TRBD2; v_gene: TRBV5-6; CDR3nt: TGTGCCAGCAGCTTTGATGGACTAGGCTACAATGAGCAGTTCTTC; CDR3aa: CASSFDGLGYNEQFF
j_gene: TRBJ2-1; abundance: .; d_gene: .; v_gene: TRBV29-1; CDR3nt: TGCAGCGCCGCCGGGACTCAATACAATGAGCAGTTCTTC; CDR3aa: CSAAGTQYNEQFF
j_gene: TRBJ1-1; abundance: few; d_gene: .; v_gene: TRBV7-9; CDR3nt: TGTGCCAGCAGCTTATCTTCTGGGACATCGTACGGTGAAGCTTTCTTT; CDR3aa: CASSLSSGTSYGEAFF
j_gene: TRBJ2-3; abundance: .; d_gene: TRBD1; v_gene: TRBV5-6; CDR3nt: TGTGCCAGCAGCTTGGATACAGTCAGGGGGATGGTCGGCACAGATACGCAGTATTTT; CDR3aa: CASSLDTVRGMVGTDTQYF
j_gene: TRBJ1-3; abundance: few; d_gene: .; v_gene: TRBV12-3/TRBV12-4; CDR3nt: TGTGCCAGCAGTTTTGACTCTGGAAACACCATATATTTT; CDR3aa: CASSFDSGNTIYF